This TCR beta chain was sequenced for a study of technical replicates of blood from a few donors. The assay was immunoSEQ multiplex PCR, and TCRdb's table has in-frame clones only and misses some. This sample has around 84,000 clones, with 95% to 98% found just once. There are 16 residues in the CDR3. Germline V gene lookup returns CDR1 KGHSH and CDR2 LQKENI. The V gene lost 0 bases and the J gene lost 4 bases, with 15 bases spanning the gap. Sequencing was done on a sample of T cells isolated from PBMCs. The clonotype comes from a human donor in good health. J is TRBJ1-2 and V is TRBV18; unclear D gene. CDR3 region: CASSPPFADGSYGYTF. The CDR3 region has the DNA TGTGCCAGCTCACCACCGTTCGCTGACGGGAGCTATGGCTACACCTTC.